This passage covers 14 T cell receptor beta chains from one sample sequenced in a study of control samples from healthy donors and cancer patients. Profiling relied on immunoSEQ multiplex PCR, and the TCRdb table lists in-frame clones only, not all of them. The table lists under 300,000 clones, over 75% of them singletons. Sequenced sample: PBMCs. Receptor source: a woman aged 55-69 years with lung cancer.

V gene TRBV6-4 combines with J gene TRBJ2-2, with TRBD1 as a possible D gene (5 bases). With 8 bases removed from V and 0 bases from J, the gap between germline ends came to 22 bases. Germline-derived CDR1 and CDR2 are MRHNA and SNTAGT. CDR3 length: 18 amino acids. The CDR3 region has the DNA TGTGCCAGCTTAATGGACAATACGCGTCCAACGAACACCGGGGAGCTGTTTTTT. Translation: CASLMDNTRPTNTGELFF.

This chain joins TRBV5-6 and TRBJ2-5; 7 bases agree with TRBD2. Trimming at V came to 7 bases and at J to 7 bases, leaving 7 bases not matched to a gene. The CDR3 length is 12 residues. Germline CDR1 SGHDT, CDR2 YYEEEE. CDR3 sequence: CASGRVVGTQYF. Here the CDR3 DNA reads TGTGCCAGCGGGAGGGTGGTTGGGACCCAGTACTTC.

The genes are TRBV2 and TRBJ1-1; 7 bases are a match to TRBD1. V shed 10 bases, J shed 11 bases, and the junction held 16 bases outside the gene matches. The CDR3 is 13 amino acids. CDR1 and CDR2 (germline): SNHLY, FYNNEI. The CDR3 DNA is TGTGCCACTCACCTTGAGGTAGGGGGCCTGGCTTTCTTT. It is translated as CATHLEVGGLAFF.

The V call is TRBV7-9, the J call TRBJ2-1, with D perhaps being TRBD1 or TRBD2 (5 bases each). Germline lookup yields CDR1 SEHNR and CDR2 FQNEAQ (reference sequence). The V and J ends lost 5 bases and 4 bases respectively, with 18 bases between them. CDR3 size: 16 residues. In DNA, the CDR3 is TGTGCCAGCAGCGTCAACGGGCAGGGCGGGTACAATGAGCAGTTCTTC. This codes for CASSVNGQGGYNEQFF. The variable domain in full, with the rest retrieved from reference TRBV7-9 and TRBJ2-1, is DTGVSQNPRHKITKRGQNVTFRCDPISEHNRLYWYRQTLGQGPEFLTYFQNEAQLEKSRLLSDRFSAERPKGSFSTLEIQRTEQGDSAMYLCASSVNGQGGYNEQFFGPGTRLTVL.

The V and J genes are TRBV7-8 and TRBJ1-5; no firm D call. V lost 5 bases and J 6 bases, leaving 8 bases between the germline ends. CDR3 length: 12 residues. Looked up from germline, CDR1 is SGHVS and CDR2 is FQNEAQ. The CDR3 loop is CASSPDVQPQHF. CDR3 nucleotide sequence: TGTGCCAGCAGCCCGGACGTTCAGCCCCAGCATTTT.

The rearrangement links TRBV6-5 to TRBJ1-4; D ambiguous. Germline V gene sequence: CDR1 MNHEY, CDR2 SVGAGI. V gave up 5 bases and J gave up 7 bases, with 14 bases separating them. The CDR3 loop spans 14 amino acids. DNA of the CDR3: TGTGCCAGCAGTCGAACAGCGGCGGGTGAAAAACTGTTTTTT. Translated: CASSRTAAGEKLFF.

This chain joins TRBV2 and TRBJ1-1, with a tentative D call TRBD1 (6 bases). CDR1 and CDR2 from the germline V gene are SNHLY and FYNNEI. The CDR3 length is 13 residues. V lost 3 bases and J lost 8, with 13 bases in between. CDR3 DNA sequence: TGTGCCAGCAGTGACACAGGGTGGCTCGAAGCTTTCTTT. It specifies CASSDTGWLEAFF.

This chain uses TRBV29-1 with TRBJ2-1; possible D gene TRBD2, 7 bases. The CDR3 spans 15 residues. Between the trimmed V and J ends, which lost 2 bases and 7 bases, there was a span of 18 bases. Germline V gene sequence: CDR1 SQVTM, CDR2 ANQGSEA. DNA of the CDR3: TGCAGCGTTGAACGAGTGGGGGGGCCGGGGAATGAGCAGTTCTTC. This gives the protein CSVERVGGPGNEQFF.

This clone was seen more than once but under ten times. This chain links TRBV7-2 with TRBJ1-1; D perhaps matches TRBD1 (6 bases). The V end was cut by 5 bases, the J end by 3 bases, with 13 bases between. From germline, CDR1 is SGHTA and CDR2 FQGNSA. CDR3 length equals 14 residues. CDR3 nucleotides: TGTGCCAGCAGCCTACAGGGCGGGGACACTGAAGCTTTCTTT. This sequence encodes CASSLQGGDTEAFF.

In this sample, this clone turned up once. V gene TRBV5-1 combines with J gene TRBJ2-7; TRBD2 is a possible D gene (6 bases). There are 14 residues in the CDR3. Germline V gene sequence: CDR1 SGHRS, CDR2 YFSETQ. Between the trimmed V and J ends, which lost 0 bases and 2 bases, there was a span of 9 bases. CDR3 region: CASSLAGAAYEQYF. For the CDR3, the DNA is TGCGCCAGCAGCTTGGCGGGAGCTGCCTACGAGCAGTACTTC. Full variable domain (outside the CDR3, taken from reference TRBV5-1 and TRBJ2-7): KAGVTQTPRYLIKTRGQQVTLSCSPISGHRSVSWYQQTPGQGLQFLFEYFSETQRNKGNFPGRFSGRQFSNSRSEMNVSTLELGDSALYLCASSLAGAAYEQYFGPGTRLTVT.

This clone occurred a few times. The chain has TRBV5-1 and TRBJ1-5, with 8 positions matching TRBD1. CDR3 length equals 15 residues. The J segment lost 7 bases and the V segment lost 0 bases, leaving 6 bases of the junction unmatched. CDR1 is SGHRS, CDR2 YFSETQ, per germline. The CDR3 spells CASSLESGGRQPQHF. CDR3 DNA: TGCGCCAGCAGCTTGGAGTCAGGGGGCCGACAGCCCCAGCATTTT. Full variable domain (rest looked up from reference TRBV5-1 and TRBJ1-5): KAGVTQTPRYLIKTRGQQVTLSCSPISGHRSVSWYQQTPGQGLQFLFEYFSETQRNKGNFPGRFSGRQFSNSRSEMNVSTLELGDSALYLCASSLESGGRQPQHFGDGTRLSIL.

This rearrangement joins TRBV2 to TRBJ2-7, with D perhaps TRBD2 (5 bases). From germline, CDR1 is SNHLY and CDR2 FYNNEI. Trimming pared 3 bases from V and 7 bases from J, leaving 10 bases between. CDR3 size: 12 residues. CDR3 region: CASSERVEEQYF. In nucleotides, the CDR3 is TGTGCCAGCAGTGAGAGGGTCGAAGAGCAGTACTTC.

The chain uses TRBV24-1 and TRBJ2-1, with TRBD2 matching over 8 bases. Per the germline V gene, CDR1 is KGHDR and CDR2 is SFDVKD. Trimming cost V 1 base and J 4 bases; bases outside gene matches: 5. The CDR3 is 16 residues long. The CDR3 DNA reads as TGTGCCACCAGTGATTTTCGAGCGGGAGAATACAATGAGCAGTTCTTC. It translates to CATSDFRAGEYNEQFF.

This clone was recorded once. The chain joins TRBV29-1 to TRBJ1-1; D gene unclear. CDR3 size: 12 residues. CDR1 and CDR2 (germline): SQVTM, ANQGSEA. V dropped 7 bases and J dropped 8 bases, with 17 bases sitting between them. The CDR3 here is CSGREAPKEAFF. CDR3 coding DNA: TGCAGCGGGAGGGAGGCCCCGAAGGAAGCTTTCTTT.